This record concerns one T cell receptor beta chain sequence. Germline CDR1 MNHEY, CDR2 SMNVEV (reference sequence). V lost 8 bases and J lost 7, with 18 bases in between. This CDR3 spans 13 amino acids. These data belong to a study of blood T cell repertoires in COVID-19. Study-wide context: COVID-19 samples from acute and convalescent phases originated in the United States, Italy and Spain.

Those who participated ranged in age from roughly 18 to 89 years and resided in about two dozen US areas. Per the original data handling: Counts of nucleated cells, estimated from reference gene primer amplification, were obtained. The data were produced by immunoSEQ multiplex PCR, yet TCRdb's version contains in-frame clones alone and is incomplete. The V and J calls and clone size come from that table; D and trimming were worked out from the DNA. The sample holds about 220,000 clones, 80% to 85% seen once. This clonotype was obtained from a middle-aged woman who had recovered from COVID-19. Sequenced material: PBMCs or T cells enriched from blood (not recorded which). The chain employs TRBV27 and TRBJ2-7, with a weak D call TRBD1 (6 bases). The CDR3 reads CASAVDRRNEQYF. CDR3 coding DNA: TGTGCCAGCGCCGTCGACAGGCGTAATGAGCAGTACTTC.